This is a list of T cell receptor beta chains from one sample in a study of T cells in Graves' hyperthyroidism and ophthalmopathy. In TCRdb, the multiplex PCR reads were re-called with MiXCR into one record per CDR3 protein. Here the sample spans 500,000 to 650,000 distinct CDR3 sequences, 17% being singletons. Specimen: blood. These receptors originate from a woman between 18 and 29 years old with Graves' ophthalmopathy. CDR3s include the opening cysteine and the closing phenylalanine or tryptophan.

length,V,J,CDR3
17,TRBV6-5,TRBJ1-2,CASSYNEVGLTNYGYTF
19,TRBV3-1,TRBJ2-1,CASSDPGLADPSSYNEQFF
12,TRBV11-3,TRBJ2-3,CASSKRTDTQYF
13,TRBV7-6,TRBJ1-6,CASSRAGNSPLHF
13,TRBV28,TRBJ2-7,CASRRQGGLEQYF
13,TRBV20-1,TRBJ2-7,CSARGLAHYEQYF
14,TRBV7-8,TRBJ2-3,CASSFAVSTDTQYF
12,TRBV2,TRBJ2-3,CAVTGRTDTQYF
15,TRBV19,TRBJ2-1,CASRRGSGSSNEQFF
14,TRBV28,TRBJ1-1,CASSPPTGSTEAFF
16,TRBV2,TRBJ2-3,CASSEVPAGVIDTQYF
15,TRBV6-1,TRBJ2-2,CASSERGQGPGELFF
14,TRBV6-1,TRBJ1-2,CASRIGGPNYGYTF
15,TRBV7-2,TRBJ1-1,CASSYQTGLNTEAFF
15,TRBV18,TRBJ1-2,CASSPPPGDGHGYTF
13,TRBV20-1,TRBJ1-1,CSARSVWNTEAFF
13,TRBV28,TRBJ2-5,CASQGSLQETQYF
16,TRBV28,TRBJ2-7,CASSNRGQGFTYEQYF
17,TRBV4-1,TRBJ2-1,CASSQDAATSPPWEQFF
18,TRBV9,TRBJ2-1,CASSADAPQLAGYNEQFF
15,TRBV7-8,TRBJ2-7,CASSPTGPAFYEQCF
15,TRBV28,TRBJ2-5,CASSLGGQGDETQYF
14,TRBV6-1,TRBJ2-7,CASSEIGPGYEQYF
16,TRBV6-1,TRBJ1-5,CASSEKTGGGNQPQHF
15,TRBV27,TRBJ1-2,CASRPRQGGNYGYTF
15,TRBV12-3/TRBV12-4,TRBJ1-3,CASRQQGSSGNTIYF
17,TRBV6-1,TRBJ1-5,CASSEWGAQGRDQPQHF
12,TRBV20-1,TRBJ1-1,CSAFPGAPEAFF
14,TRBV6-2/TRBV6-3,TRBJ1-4,CASSYRGKREKLFF
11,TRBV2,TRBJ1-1,CASQQNTEAFF
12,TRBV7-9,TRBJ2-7,CASSWGAYEQYF
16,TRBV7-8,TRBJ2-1,CASRPMRLSSYNEQFF
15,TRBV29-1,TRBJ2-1,CSVEDGRGIVNEQFF
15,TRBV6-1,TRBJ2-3,CASSEASGTTDTQYF
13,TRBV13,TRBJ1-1,CVSSLSSAHEAFF
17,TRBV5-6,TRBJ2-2,CASGYTSGRASAGELFF
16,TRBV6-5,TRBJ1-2,CASSYSSRPISYGYTF
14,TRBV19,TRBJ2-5,CASSIGGNRETQYF
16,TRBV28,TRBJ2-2,CASYGLAGGVTGELFF
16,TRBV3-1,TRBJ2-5,CASSQERGGMEETQYF
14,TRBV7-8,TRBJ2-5,CASITGGSQETQYF
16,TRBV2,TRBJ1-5,CASSGPGARGNQPQHF
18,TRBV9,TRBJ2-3,CASSPGTSGTLITDTQYF
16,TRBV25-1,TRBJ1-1,CASSESRGPSYAEAFF